Presented here are 9 T cell receptor beta chains from one specimen sequenced in a study of shared clonotypes between healthy human individuals. TCRdb's copy holds only in-frame clones and misses some; the assay was immunoSEQ multiplex PCR. Seen here are roughly 2.4 million clones, around 95% observed once, and the top ten hold 0.1% to 0.15%. Sequences were obtained from naive CD4+ T cells sorted from blood. Subset meaning: CD45RA+ positively selected. The receptors stem from a man aged 18 to 35 in good health.

The chain carries TRBV6-6 and TRBJ1-2, with TRBD1 matching over 7 bases. Trimming cost V 4 bases and J 5 bases; bases outside gene matches: 7. From germline, CDR1 is MNHNY and CDR2 SVGAGI (reference sequence). The CDR3 sequence is 14 residues long. The CDR3 is CASSSQGQRYGYTF. Here the CDR3 DNA reads TGTGCCAGCAGTTCCCAGGGACAGCGGTATGGCTACACCTTC.

The chain carries TRBV7-2 and TRBJ2-1, with TRBD2 matching 9 bases. J was trimmed by 8 bases and V by 8 bases; bases with no gene match: 7. The CDR3 consists of 13 residues. The germline V gene has CDR1 SGHTA and CDR2 FQGNSA. The CDR3 DNA follows: TGTGCCAGCTCCTTAGCGGGGGTGGATGAGCAGTTCTTC. It is translated as CASSLAGVDEQFF. Supplemented by reference TRBV7-2 and TRBJ2-1, the full variable domain reads GAGVSQSPSNKVTEKGKDVELRCDPISGHTALYWYRQSLGQGLEFLIYFQGNSAPDKSGLPSDRFSAERTGGSVSTLTIQRTQQEDSAVYLCASSLAGVDEQFFGPGTRLTVL.

The chain has TRBV25-1 and TRBJ1-1; possible D gene TRBD1, 5 bases. From germline, CDR1 is MGHDK and CDR2 SYGVNS. This CDR3 has 15 amino acids. Trimming stripped 3 bases from V and 1 base from J, with 12 bases between. For the CDR3, the DNA is TGTGCCAGCAGTGATCCTCGGGGGGGGAACACTGAAGCTTTCTTT. Protein product: CASSDPRGGNTEAFF.

This chain joins TRBV5-1 and TRBJ1-2; TRBD1 might be the D (5 bases). Trimming shortened V by 8 bases and J by 2 bases, and 10 bases separated the two germline ends. CDR3 size: 12 residues. Germline V lookup: CDR1 SGHRS, CDR2 YFSETQ. This CDR3 is CASGDGNYGYTF. In DNA, the CDR3 is TGCGCCAGTGGGGACGGAAACTATGGCTACACCTTC.

On this clone itself: Since a much larger clone is just one base distant, this may be a read error. The chain couples TRBV18 to TRBJ1-1; no clear D. The germline V gene encodes CDR1 KGHSH and CDR2 LQKENI. The V end was cut by 1 base, the J end by 1 base, with 1 base between. The CDR3 has 12 residues. The CDR3 protein is CASSPRNTEAFF. The CDR3 DNA reads TGTGCCAGCTCACCACGGAACACTGAAGCTTTCTTT.

The chain recombines TRBV6-1 with TRBJ2-3, with 7 bases lining up with TRBD2. The germline gives CDR1 MNHNS, CDR2 SASEGT. This CDR3 comprises 13 residues. With V trimmed by 10 bases and J by 6 bases, 10 bases remained unmatched. This chain's CDR3 is CATRFSGGDTQYF. The CDR3 bases are TGTGCCACCCGGTTTTCCGGGGGGGATACGCAGTATTTT.

The chain recombines TRBV7-2 with TRBJ2-7; D might be TRBD1 (6 bases). Trimming shortened V by 2 bases and J by 1 base, and 12 bases separated the two germline ends. The germline V gene has CDR1 SGHTA and CDR2 FQGNSA. The CDR3 sequence is 15 residues long. CDR3 nucleotides: TGTGCCAGCAGCTTAATTCAGGGGCTTTCCTACGAGCAGTACTTC. Protein: CASSLIQGLSYEQYF. The complete variable domain, with remaining parts taken from reference TRBV7-2 and TRBJ2-7, reads GAGVSQSPSNKVTEKGKDVELRCDPISGHTALYWYRQSLGQGLEFLIYFQGNSAPDKSGLPSDRFSAERTGGSVSTLTIQRTQQEDSAVYLCASSLIQGLSYEQYFGPGTRLTVT.

The chain is built from TRBV7-2 and TRBJ2-7; a weak D match, TRBD2 (7 bases). The CDR3 spans 14 residues. Germline V gives CDR1 SGHTA, CDR2 FQGNSA. V lost 3 bases and J 4 bases, leaving 13 bases between the germline ends. The CDR3 reads CASSLTGGLYEQYF. The CDR3 DNA reads TGTGCCAGCAGCTTGACGGGGGGCTTATACGAGCAGTACTTC.

V usage is TRBV7-9 and J usage is TRBJ2-7; perhaps D is TRBD1 or TRBD2 (6 bases each). CDR1 and CDR2 (germline): SEHNR, FQNEAQ (reference sequence). V lost 5 bases, J lost 1 base, and 21 bases lay in between. The CDR3 consists of 17 residues. CDR3 sequence reads: CASSPAGARRGSYEQYF. For the CDR3, the DNA is TGTGCCAGCAGCCCCGCCGGGGCCCGGAGGGGGTCCTACGAGCAGTACTTC.